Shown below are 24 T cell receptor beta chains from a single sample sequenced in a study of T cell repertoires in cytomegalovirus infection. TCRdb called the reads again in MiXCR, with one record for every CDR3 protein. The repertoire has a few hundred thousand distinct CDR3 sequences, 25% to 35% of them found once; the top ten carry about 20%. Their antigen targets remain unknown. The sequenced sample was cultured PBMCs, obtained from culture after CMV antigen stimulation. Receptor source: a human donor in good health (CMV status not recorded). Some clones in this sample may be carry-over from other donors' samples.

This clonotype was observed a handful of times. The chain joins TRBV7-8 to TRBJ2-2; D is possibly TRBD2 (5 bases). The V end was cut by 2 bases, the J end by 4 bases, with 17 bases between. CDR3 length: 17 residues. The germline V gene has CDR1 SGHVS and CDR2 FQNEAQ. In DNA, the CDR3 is TGTGCCAGCAGCTTAACTCGAGACACGGGGTCCACCGGGGAGCTGTTTTTT. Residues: CASSLTRDTGSTGELFF. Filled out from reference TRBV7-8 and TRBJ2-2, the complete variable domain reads GAGVSQSPRYKVAKRGQDVALRCDPISGHVSLFWYQQALGQGPEFLTYFQNEAQLDKSGLPSDRFFAERPEGSVSTLKIQRTQQEDSAVYLCASSLTRDTGSTGELFFGEGSRLTVL.

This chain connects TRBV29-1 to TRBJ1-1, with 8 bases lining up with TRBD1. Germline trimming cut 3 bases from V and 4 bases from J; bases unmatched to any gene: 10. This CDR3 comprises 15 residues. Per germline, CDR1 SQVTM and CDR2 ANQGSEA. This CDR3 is CSVEAPRTGITEAFF. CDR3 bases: TGCAGCGTTGAGGCCCCGAGGACAGGGATCACTGAAGCTTTCTTT.

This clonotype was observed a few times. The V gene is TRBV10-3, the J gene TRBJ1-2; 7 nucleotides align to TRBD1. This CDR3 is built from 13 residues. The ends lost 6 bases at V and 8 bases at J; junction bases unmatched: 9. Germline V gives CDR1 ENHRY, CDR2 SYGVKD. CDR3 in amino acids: CAIRFDRDGGYTF. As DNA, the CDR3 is TGTGCCATCAGGTTCGACAGGGATGGGGGCTACACCTTC.

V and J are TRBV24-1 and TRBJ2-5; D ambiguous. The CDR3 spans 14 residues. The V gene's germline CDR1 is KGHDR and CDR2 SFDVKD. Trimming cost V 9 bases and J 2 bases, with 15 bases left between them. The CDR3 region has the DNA TGTGCCACCCTGTCGGATTGGGGACAAGAGACCCAGTACTTC. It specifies CATLSDWGQETQYF.

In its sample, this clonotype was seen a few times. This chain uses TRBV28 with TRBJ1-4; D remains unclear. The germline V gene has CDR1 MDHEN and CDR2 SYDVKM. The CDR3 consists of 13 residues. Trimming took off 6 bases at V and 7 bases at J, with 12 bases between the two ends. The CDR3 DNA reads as TGTGCCAGCAGCCTCATAGGGCCTGAAAAACTGTTTTTT. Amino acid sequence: CASSLIGPEKLFF.

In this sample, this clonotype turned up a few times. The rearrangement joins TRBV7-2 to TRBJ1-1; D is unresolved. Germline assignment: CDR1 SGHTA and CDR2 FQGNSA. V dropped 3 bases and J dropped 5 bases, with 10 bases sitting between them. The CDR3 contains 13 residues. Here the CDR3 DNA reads TGTGCCAGCAGCTTCAATAGCGCGACTGAAGCTTTCTTT. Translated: CASSFNSATEAFF.

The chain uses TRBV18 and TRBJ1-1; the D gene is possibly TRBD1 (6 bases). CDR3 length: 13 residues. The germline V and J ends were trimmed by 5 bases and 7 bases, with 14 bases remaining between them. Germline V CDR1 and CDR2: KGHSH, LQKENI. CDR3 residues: CASSGNRDIEAFF. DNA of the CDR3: TGTGCCAGCTCAGGAAACCGGGACATTGAAGCTTTCTTT.

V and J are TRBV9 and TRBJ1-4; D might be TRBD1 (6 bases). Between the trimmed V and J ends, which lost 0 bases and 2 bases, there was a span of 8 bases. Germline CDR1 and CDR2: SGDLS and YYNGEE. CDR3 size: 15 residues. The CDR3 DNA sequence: TGTGCCAGCAGCGTAGCAGGGGCCACTAATGAAAAACTGTTTTTT. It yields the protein CASSVAGATNEKLFF. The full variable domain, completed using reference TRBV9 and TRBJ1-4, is DSGVTQTPKHLITATGQRVTLRCSPRSGDLSVYWYQQSLDQGLQFLIQYYNGEERAKGNILERFSAQQFPDLHSELNLSSLELGDSALYFCASSVAGATNEKLFFGSGTQLSVL.

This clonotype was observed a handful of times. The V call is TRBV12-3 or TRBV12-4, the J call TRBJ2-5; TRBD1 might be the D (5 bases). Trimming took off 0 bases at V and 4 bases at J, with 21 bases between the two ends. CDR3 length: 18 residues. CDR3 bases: TGTGCCAGCAGTTTAGCAAGGGGTTCGGACGGGCGAGGAGAGACCCAGTACTTC. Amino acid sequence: CASSLARGSDGRGETQYF.

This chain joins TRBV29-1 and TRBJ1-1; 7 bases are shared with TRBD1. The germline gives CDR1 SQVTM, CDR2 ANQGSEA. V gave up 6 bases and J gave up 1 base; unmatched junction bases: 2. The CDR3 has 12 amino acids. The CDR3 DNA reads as TGCAGCGTCGACAGGGAGAACACTGAAGCTTTCTTT. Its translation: CSVDRENTEAFF.

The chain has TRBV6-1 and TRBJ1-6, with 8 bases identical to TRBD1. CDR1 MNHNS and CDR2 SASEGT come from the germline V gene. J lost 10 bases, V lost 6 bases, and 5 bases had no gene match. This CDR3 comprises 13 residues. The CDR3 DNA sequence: TGTGCCAGCAGGGAGACAGGGGCCTCACCCCTCCACTTT. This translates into CASRETGASPLHF.

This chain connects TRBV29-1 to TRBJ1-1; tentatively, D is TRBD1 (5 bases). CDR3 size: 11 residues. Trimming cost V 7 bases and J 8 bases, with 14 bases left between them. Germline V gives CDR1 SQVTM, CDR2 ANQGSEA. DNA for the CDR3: TGCAGCGCCGAGCTCCGGGACGAAGCTTTCTTT. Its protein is CSAELRDEAFF.

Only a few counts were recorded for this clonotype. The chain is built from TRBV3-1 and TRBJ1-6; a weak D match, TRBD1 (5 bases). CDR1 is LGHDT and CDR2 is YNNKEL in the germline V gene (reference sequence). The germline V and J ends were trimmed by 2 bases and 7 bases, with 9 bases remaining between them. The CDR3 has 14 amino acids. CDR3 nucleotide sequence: TGTGCCAGCAGCCAAATCCAGGGAAATTCACCCCTCCACTTT. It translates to CASSQIQGNSPLHF.

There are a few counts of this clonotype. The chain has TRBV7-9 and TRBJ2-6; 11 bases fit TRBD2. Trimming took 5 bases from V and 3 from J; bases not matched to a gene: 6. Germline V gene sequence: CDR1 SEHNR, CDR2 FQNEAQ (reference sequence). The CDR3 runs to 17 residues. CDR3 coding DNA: TGTGCCAGCAGCGATCGACTAGCGGGAAGTGGGGCCAACGTCCTGACTTTC. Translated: CASSDRLAGSGANVLTF. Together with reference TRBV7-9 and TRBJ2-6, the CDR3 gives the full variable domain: DTGVSQNPRHKITKRGQNVTFRCDPISEHNRLYWYRQTLGQGPEFLTYFQNEAQLEKSRLLSDRFSAERPKGSFSTLEIQRTEQGDSAMYLCASSDRLAGSGANVLTFGAGSRLTVL.

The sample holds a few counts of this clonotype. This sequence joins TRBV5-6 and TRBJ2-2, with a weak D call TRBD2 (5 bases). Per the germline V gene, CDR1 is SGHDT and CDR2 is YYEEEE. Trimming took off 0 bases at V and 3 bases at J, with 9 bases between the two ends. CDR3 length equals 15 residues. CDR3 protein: CASSLEAGDTGELFF. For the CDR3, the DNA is TGTGCCAGCAGCTTGGAAGCCGGGGACACCGGGGAGCTGTTTTTT.

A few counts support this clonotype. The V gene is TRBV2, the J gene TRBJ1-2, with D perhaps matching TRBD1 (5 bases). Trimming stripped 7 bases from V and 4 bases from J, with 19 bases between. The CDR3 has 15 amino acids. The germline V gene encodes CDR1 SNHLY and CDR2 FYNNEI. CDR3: CASTRQGASTYGYTF. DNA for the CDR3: TGTGCCAGCACAAGGCAGGGCGCGAGTACCTATGGCTACACCTTC.

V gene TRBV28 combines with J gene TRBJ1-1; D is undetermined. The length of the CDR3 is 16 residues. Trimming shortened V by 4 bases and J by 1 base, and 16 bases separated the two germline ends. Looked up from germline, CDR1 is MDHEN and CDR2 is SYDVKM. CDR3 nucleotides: TGTGCCAGCAGTTGGGATAGGAAGGCAGGGAACACTGAAGCTTTCTTT. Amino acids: CASSWDRKAGNTEAFF.

The CDR3: CAISESGGRSSYEQYF. CDR3 nucleotides: TGTGCCATCAGTGAGTCCGGAGGGCGGAGCTCCTACGAGCAGTACTTC. The V and J genes are TRBV10-3 and TRBJ2-7; D is possibly TRBD2 (6 bases). In germline, CDR1 is ENHRY, CDR2 SYGVKD. This CDR3 comprises 16 residues. Trimming pared 0 bases from V and 0 bases from J, leaving 12 bases between.

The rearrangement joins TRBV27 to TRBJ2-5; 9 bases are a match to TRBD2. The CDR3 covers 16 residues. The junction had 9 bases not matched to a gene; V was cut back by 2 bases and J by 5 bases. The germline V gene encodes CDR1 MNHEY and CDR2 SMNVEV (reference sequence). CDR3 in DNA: TGTGCCAGCAGTTTAAAAGGCGGGGGGGCTTGGGAGACCCAGTACTTC. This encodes CASSLKGGGAWETQYF.

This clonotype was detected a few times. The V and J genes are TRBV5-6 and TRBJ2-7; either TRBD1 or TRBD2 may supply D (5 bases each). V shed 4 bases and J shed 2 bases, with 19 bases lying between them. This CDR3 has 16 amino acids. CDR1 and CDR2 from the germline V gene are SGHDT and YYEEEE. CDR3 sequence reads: CASSPKGRRLAYEQYF. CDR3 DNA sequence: TGTGCCAGCAGCCCTAAGGGACGGCGGTTAGCCTACGAGCAGTACTTC.

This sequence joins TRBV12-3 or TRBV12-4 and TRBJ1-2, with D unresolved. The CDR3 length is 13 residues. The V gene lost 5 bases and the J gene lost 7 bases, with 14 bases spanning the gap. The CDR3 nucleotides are TGTGCCAGCAGTACCCTGGGAGGGTCTGGCTACACCTTC. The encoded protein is CASSTLGGSGYTF.

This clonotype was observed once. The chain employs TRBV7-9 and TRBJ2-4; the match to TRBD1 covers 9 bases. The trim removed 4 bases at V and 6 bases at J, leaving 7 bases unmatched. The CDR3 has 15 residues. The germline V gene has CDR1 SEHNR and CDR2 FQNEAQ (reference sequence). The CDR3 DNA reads TGTGCCAGCAGCTCCCCGGGACAGGGCCTAAACATTCAGTACTTC. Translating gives CASSSPGQGLNIQYF.

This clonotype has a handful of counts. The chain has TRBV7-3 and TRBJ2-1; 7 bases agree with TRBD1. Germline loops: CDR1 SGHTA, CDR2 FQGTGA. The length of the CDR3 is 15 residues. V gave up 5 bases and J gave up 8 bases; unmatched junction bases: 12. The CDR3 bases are TGTGCCAGCAGCACCCGACAGGGTGTCGGTGATGAGCAGTTCTTC. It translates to CASSTRQGVGDEQFF.

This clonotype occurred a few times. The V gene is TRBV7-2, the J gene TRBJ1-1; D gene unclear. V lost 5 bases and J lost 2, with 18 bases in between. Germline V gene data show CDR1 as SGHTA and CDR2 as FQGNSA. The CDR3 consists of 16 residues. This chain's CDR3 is CASSPGSTILNTEAFF. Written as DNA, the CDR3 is TGTGCCAGCAGCCCTGGGTCGACAATTCTCAACACTGAAGCTTTCTTT.